The present entry profiles one T cell receptor (beta chain) with its context. This specimen comes from a study of blood T cell repertoires in COVID-19. As for the study in general: The origin of the acute and convalescent COVID-19 samples was the United States, Italy and Spain. The cDNA or gDNA used as material had been derived from T cells, B-cell-depleted T cells, or PBMCs.

Authors' analysis steps: Nucleated cell number was recorded as an estimate derived from reference gene primer amplification. Here immunoSEQ multiplex PCR was the method, and the copy in TCRdb shows in-frame clones only, minus some. V and J calls plus clone size are reproduced from that table; the DNA served to infer D and trimming. Counted here are fewer than 400,000 clones, around 85% occurring once; the ten biggest clones make up 3% to 4.5%. V was shortened by 1 base and J by 0 bases, with 6 bases between the two germline ends. This CDR3 has 14 residues. The germline CDR1 and CDR2 sequences are SGHVS and FQNEAQ.

The rearrangement uses TRBV7-8 and TRBJ1-1; D is possibly TRBD1 (6 bases). The source material was peripheral blood. The sequence came from a young woman with acute or convalescent COVID-19. In DNA form, the CDR3 reads TGTGCCAGCAGCTTAGAGGGGGTGAACACTGAAGCTTTCTTT. It yields the protein CASSLEGVNTEAFF.